Below, 8 T cell receptor beta chains from the same sample are listed, as sequenced in a study of shared clonotypes between healthy human individuals. Profiling relied on immunoSEQ multiplex PCR, and the TCRdb table lists in-frame clones only, not all of them. In the table there are 2 million to 2.5 million clones, over 85% of which are singletons. Sequences were obtained from naive CD4+ T cells from PBMCs. Noted subset: CD45RA+ positively selected. All receptors derive from a young man in good health. Some clones in this sample may be carry-over from other donors' samples.

To note about this clone: The germline gene is not matched at one end of the junction; a read error may be the cause. CDR3 region: CASSQTGLAASF. The CDR3 DNA is TGTGCCAGCAGCCAAACTGGGCTAGCGGCCTCCTTC. The rearrangement joins TRBV14 to TRBJ2-7; 7 bases agree with TRBD2. The CDR3 is 12 residues long. Germline V gives CDR1 SGHDN, CDR2 FVKESK.

This chain joins TRBV9 and TRBJ1-2, with D possibly matching TRBD1 (6 bases). Germline CDR1 SGDLS, CDR2 YYNGEE. V dropped 4 bases and J dropped 2 bases, with 15 bases sitting between them. CDR3 size: 15 residues. Here the CDR3 DNA reads TGTGCCAGCAGCCCCGGACAGAACGAAAACTATGGCTACACCTTC. Amino acids: CASSPGQNENYGYTF.

The J gene is TRBJ1-2, the V gene TRBV9; TRBD1 agrees at 7 bases. This CDR3 has 13 residues. V gave up 4 bases and J gave up 5 bases; unmatched junction bases: 5. CDR1 SGDLS and CDR2 YYNGEE come from the germline V gene. The CDR3 DNA is TGTGCCAGCAGCCGGGGGACAGAGTATGGCTACACCTTC. Encoded protein: CASSRGTEYGYTF.

The chain is built from TRBV11-2 and TRBJ2-7; 7 bases fit TRBD1. From germline, CDR1 is SGHAT and CDR2 FQNNGV. Trimming removed 4 bases from V and 3 bases from J; junction bases left unmatched: 6. This CDR3 has 14 residues. CDR3 region: CASSSQQGNYEQYF. As DNA, the CDR3 is TGTGCCAGCAGCTCCCAACAGGGGAACTACGAGCAGTACTTC.

The gene calls are TRBV29-1 and TRBJ2-4, with D possibly TRBD1 on 5 matching bases. The ends were cut back, 3 bases at V and 8 bases at J, with 11 bases in the middle. Germline V CDR1 and CDR2: SQVTM, ANQGSEA. The CDR3 is 12 residues long. The CDR3 DNA follows: TGCAGCGTTGAGGCAGGGTCGGACATTCAGTACTTC. Translated: CSVEAGSDIQYF.

The chain has TRBV28 and TRBJ1-2, with 9 bases that match TRBD1. J lost 7 bases, V lost 10 bases, and 7 bases had no gene match. Looked up from germline, CDR1 is MDHEN and CDR2 is SYDVKM. The CDR3 sequence is 12 residues long. This CDR3 is CAISQGASGYTF. CDR3 DNA: TGTGCCATCTCACAGGGGGCCTCTGGCTACACCTTC.

This chain uses TRBV2 with TRBJ2-5; 11 bases align to TRBD2. Trimming removed 6 bases from V and 7 bases from J; junction bases left unmatched: 16. Germline CDR1 reads SNHLY; CDR2 reads FYNNEI. CDR3 size: 17 residues. DNA for the CDR3: TGTGCCAGCAGCCAAATGTTCACTAGCGGGAGTGGAGTGACCCAGTACTTC. Translated, it gives CASSQMFTSGSGVTQYF.

The chain employs TRBV11-2 and TRBJ1-2; 7 bases match TRBD1. Looked up from germline, CDR1 is SGHAT and CDR2 is FQNNGV. V gave up 7 bases and J gave up 2 bases; unmatched junction bases: 10. CDR3 length: 15 amino acids. CDR3 DNA sequence: TGTGCCAGCAAGAGGATAGGGGGCGAAAACTATGGCTACACCTTC. Translated: CASKRIGGENYGYTF.